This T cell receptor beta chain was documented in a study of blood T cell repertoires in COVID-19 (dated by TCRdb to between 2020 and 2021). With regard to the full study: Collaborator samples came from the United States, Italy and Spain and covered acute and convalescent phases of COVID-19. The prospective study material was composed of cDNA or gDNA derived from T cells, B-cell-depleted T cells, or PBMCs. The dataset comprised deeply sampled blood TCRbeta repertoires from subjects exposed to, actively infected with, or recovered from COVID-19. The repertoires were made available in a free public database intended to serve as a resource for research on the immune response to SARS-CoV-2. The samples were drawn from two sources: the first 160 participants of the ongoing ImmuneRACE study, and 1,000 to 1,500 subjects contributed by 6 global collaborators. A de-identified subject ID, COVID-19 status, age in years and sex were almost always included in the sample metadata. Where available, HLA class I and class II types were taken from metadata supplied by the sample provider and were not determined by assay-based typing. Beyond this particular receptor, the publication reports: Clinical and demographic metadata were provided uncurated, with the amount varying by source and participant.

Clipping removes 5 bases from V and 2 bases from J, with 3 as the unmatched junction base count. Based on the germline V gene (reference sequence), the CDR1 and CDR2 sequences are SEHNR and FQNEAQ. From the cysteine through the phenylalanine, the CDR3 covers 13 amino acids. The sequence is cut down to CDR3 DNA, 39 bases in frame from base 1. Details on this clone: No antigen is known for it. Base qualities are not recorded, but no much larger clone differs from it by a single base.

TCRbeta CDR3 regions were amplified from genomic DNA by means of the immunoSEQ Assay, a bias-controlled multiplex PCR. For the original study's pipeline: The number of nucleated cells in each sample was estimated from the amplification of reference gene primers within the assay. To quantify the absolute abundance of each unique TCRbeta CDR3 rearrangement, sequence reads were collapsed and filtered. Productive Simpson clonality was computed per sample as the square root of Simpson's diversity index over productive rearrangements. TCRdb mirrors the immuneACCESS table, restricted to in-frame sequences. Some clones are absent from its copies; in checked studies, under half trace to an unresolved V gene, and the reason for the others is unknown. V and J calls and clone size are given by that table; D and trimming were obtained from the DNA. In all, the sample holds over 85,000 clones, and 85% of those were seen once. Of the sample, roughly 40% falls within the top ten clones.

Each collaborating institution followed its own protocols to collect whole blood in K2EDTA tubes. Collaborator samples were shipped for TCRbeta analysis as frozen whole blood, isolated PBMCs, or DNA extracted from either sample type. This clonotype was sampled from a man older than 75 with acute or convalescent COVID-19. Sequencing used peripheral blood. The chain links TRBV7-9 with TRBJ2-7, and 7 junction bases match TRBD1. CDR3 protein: CASSQGQPYEQYF. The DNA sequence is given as TGTGCCAGCAGCCAGGGACAGCCCTACGAGCAGTACTTC.